The 28 T cell receptor beta chains below all came from one sample that was sequenced in a study of shared clonotypes between healthy human individuals. The protocol was immunoSEQ multiplex PCR, while the TCRdb copy is restricted to in-frame clones and leaves out a portion. The sample has 1.6 million or so clones, 95% to 97% seen once. Sequenced material: naive CD4+ T cells sorted from blood. The subset here: CD45RA+ positively selected. The source is a man younger than 40 in good health.

The chain links TRBV15 to TRBJ2-6, with TRBD2 as a possible D gene (6 bases). CDR3 size: 20 residues. Germline V gives CDR1 LNHNV, CDR2 YYDKDF (reference sequence). V lost 5 bases and J lost 4, with 27 bases in between. The CDR3 spells CATSERGSGGYLLGANVLTF. The CDR3, as DNA: TGTGCCACCAGCGAAAGGGGATCCGGGGGTTACTTGTTAGGGGCCAACGTCCTGACTTTC.

The V gene is TRBV6-5, the J gene TRBJ2-1, with unresolved D. Germline V lookup: CDR1 MNHEY, CDR2 SVGAGI. The CDR3 is 15 residues long. The V and J ends lost 3 bases and 8 bases respectively, with 17 bases between them. CDR3 nucleotide sequence: TGTGCCAGCAGTTATCTTCAAGGGCGGTGGGATGAGCAGTTCTTC. Translation: CASSYLQGRWDEQFF.

The chain uses TRBV5-1 and TRBJ2-1; TRBD2 aligns across 7 bases. Germline V gene lookup returns CDR1 SGHRS and CDR2 YFSETQ. V was pared by 4 bases and J by 2 bases, with 15 bases of the junction left unmatched. This CDR3 has 18 amino acids. This CDR3 reads CASSKGTALAAAYNEQFF. The CDR3 DNA reads as TGCGCCAGCAGCAAAGGGACGGCCCTAGCGGCGGCCTACAATGAGCAGTTCTTC. Combining the CDR3 with reference TRBV5-1 and TRBJ2-1 gives the whole variable domain KAGVTQTPRYLIKTRGQQVTLSCSPISGHRSVSWYQQTPGQGLQFLFEYFSETQRNKGNFPGRFSGRQFSNSRSEMNVSTLELGDSALYLCASSKGTALAAAYNEQFFGPGTRLTVL.

This clone was seen only once. The chain carries TRBV11-1 and TRBJ2-1, with D unclear. CDR3 size: 14 residues. Trimming removed 5 bases from V and 4 bases from J, with 12 bases in between. CDR1 and CDR2 from the germline V gene are SGHAT and FQDESV (reference sequence). CDR3 nucleotides: TGTGCCAGCAGCGTATCCCAGGTTTACAATGAGCAGTTCTTC. It translates to CASSVSQVYNEQFF.

The chain has TRBV5-1 and TRBJ1-2; D gene unclear. This CDR3 is built from 14 residues. Trimming stripped 0 bases from V and 0 bases from J, with 6 bases between. Looked up from germline, CDR1 is SGHRS and CDR2 is YFSETQ. CDR3 nucleotide sequence: TGCGCCAGCAGCTTGGGCAAATCTAACTATGGCTACACCTTC. Encoded protein: CASSLGKSNYGYTF.

The rearrangement joins TRBV7-6 to TRBJ2-7; no definite D call. V was clipped by 1 base and J by 6 bases, with 10 bases between them. The CDR3 length is 13 residues. CDR1 and CDR2 (germline): SGHVS, FNYEAQ. CDR3: CASSLEFVTEQYF. CDR3 DNA: TGTGCCAGCAGCTTAGAGTTCGTTACCGAGCAGTACTTC.

The chain has TRBV7-9 and TRBJ2-3; maybe TRBD1 (6 bases). V was pared by 5 bases and J by 2 bases, with 14 bases between. The CDR3 has 15 residues. Germline V gene lookup returns CDR1 SEHNR and CDR2 FQNEAQ (reference sequence). Here the CDR3 reads CASSQTGAVTDTQYF. The CDR3 coding sequence is TGTGCCAGCAGCCAGACAGGAGCCGTCACAGATACGCAGTATTTT.

This chain joins TRBV5-1 and TRBJ2-3, with D unclear. With 6 bases removed from V and 5 bases from J, the gap between germline ends came to 7 bases. The CDR3 sequence is 11 residues long. Per the germline V gene, CDR1 is SGHRS and CDR2 is YFSETQ. The CDR3 region has the DNA TGCGCCAGCACATCTGAAGATACGCAGTATTTT. Protein product: CASTSEDTQYF.

This clone was detected a few times. V and J are TRBV15 and TRBJ1-5; D is undetermined. This CDR3 is built from 12 residues. The germline CDR1 and CDR2 sequences are LNHNV and YYDKDF (reference sequence). Deletions cut 6 bases from V and 3 bases from J, with 6 bases between. CDR3 residues: CATSDPNQPQHF. CDR3 sequence (DNA): TGTGCCACCAGTGATCCCAATCAGCCCCAGCATTTT.

The chain carries TRBV19 and TRBJ2-1; 10 nucleotides line up with TRBD1. This CDR3 comprises 16 residues. Germline loops: CDR1 LNHDA, CDR2 SQIVND (reference sequence). V lost 6 bases to trimming and J lost 3 bases; unmatched junction nucleotides: 8. CDR3 sequence: CASRMGRDRGYNEQFF. CDR3 coding DNA: TGTGCCAGTAGAATGGGGCGGGACAGGGGCTACAATGAGCAGTTCTTC.

The J gene is TRBJ2-2, the V gene TRBV28, with unresolved D. Germline-derived CDR1 and CDR2 are MDHEN and SYDVKM. Deletions cut 5 bases from V and 11 bases from J, with 15 bases between. The CDR3 spans 13 residues. CDR3 DNA: TGTGCCAGCAGTCTAAGTCTAAACACCGAGCTGTTTTTT. Protein sequence: CASSLSLNTELFF.

The genes are TRBV2 and TRBJ2-1; 9 bases align to TRBD2. From germline, CDR1 is SNHLY and CDR2 FYNNEI. V shed 3 bases and J 2 bases; nucleotides not matched to a gene: 5. The CDR3 spans 16 residues. CDR3 region: CASSDISGSTYNEQFF. DNA for the CDR3: TGTGCCAGCAGTGATATTAGCGGGAGCACCTACAATGAGCAGTTCTTC.

The chain employs TRBV30 and TRBJ1-2; 10 bases match TRBD1. The germline gives CDR1 GTSNPN, CDR2 SVGIG (reference sequence). The CDR3 is 17 amino acids. Trimming at V came to 0 bases and at J to 5 bases, leaving 12 bases not matched to a gene. The CDR3 loop reads CAWSVRDRGIRGYGYTF. Written as DNA, the CDR3 is TGTGCCTGGAGTGTAAGGGACAGGGGCATAAGGGGGTATGGCTACACCTTC.

The chain is built from TRBV9 and TRBJ2-7; D remains ambiguous. V was pared by 0 bases and J by 6 bases, with 10 bases between. The CDR3 is made up of 13 amino acids. The germline CDR1 and CDR2 sequences are SGDLS and YYNGEE. This CDR3 is CASSVDGFGEQYF. In DNA form, the CDR3 reads TGTGCCAGCAGCGTAGACGGTTTCGGCGAGCAGTACTTC.

The chain uses TRBV15 and TRBJ1-1; unclear D gene. The V end lost 2 bases, the J end lost 3 bases, and 13 bases lay between the germline ends. Germline CDR1 reads LNHNV; CDR2 reads YYDKDF (reference sequence). CDR3 length: 15 residues. CDR3 sequence (DNA): TGTGCCACCAGCAGATATCCGTGGAGGGACACTGAAGCTTTCTTT. Encoded protein: CATSRYPWRDTEAFF.

This clone showed up just a few times. V gene TRBV5-5 combines with J gene TRBJ1-1; 7 bases match TRBD1. Germline loops: CDR1 SGHKS, CDR2 YYEKEE (reference sequence). With 5 bases clipped from V and 1 base from J, the junction kept 5 bases outside the gene matches. There are 14 residues in the CDR3. CDR3 coding DNA: TGTGCCAGCAGGGACGGGACAGCGAACACTGAAGCTTTCTTT. It codes for CASRDGTANTEAFF.

The chain has TRBV7-6 and TRBJ2-7; TRBD2 matches 10 bases. The CDR3 is 17 amino acids. Germline V gives CDR1 SGHVS, CDR2 FNYEAQ. After removal of 1 base from V and 3 bases from J, the junction contained 9 bases not matched to a gene. In DNA, the CDR3 is TGTGCCAGCAGCTTAGTCCCCCCTAGCGGGAGCTACTACGAGCAGTACTTC. This translates into CASSLVPPSGSYYEQYF.

This chain joins TRBV19 and TRBJ2-6; D is possibly TRBD1 (6 bases). This CDR3 has 17 amino acids. Germline CDR1 reads LNHDA; CDR2 reads SQIVND (reference sequence). Trimming removed 6 bases at V and 2 bases at J, with 17 bases between. The CDR3 bases are TGTGCCAGTAGCCCGGACAGCTGGATCGCTGGGGCCAACGTCCTGACTTTC. Protein product: CASSPDSWIAGANVLTF.

V gene TRBV7-2 combines with J gene TRBJ2-1; no firm D call. Germline CDR1 is SGHTA and CDR2 is FQGNSA. The V end was cut by 0 bases, the J end by 8 bases, with 8 bases between. This CDR3 is built from 13 residues. CDR3: CASSLAVFDEQFF. The DNA for the CDR3 is TGTGCCAGCAGCTTAGCGGTCTTCGATGAGCAGTTCTTC.

This chain connects TRBV28 to TRBJ2-2; D is unclear. The V end lost 4 bases, the J end lost 6 bases, and 9 bases lay between the germline ends. The V gene's germline CDR1 is MDHEN and CDR2 SYDVKM. This CDR3 is built from 13 residues. Here the CDR3 reads CASSSRIPGELFF. CDR3 bases: TGTGCCAGCAGTTCGAGGATCCCCGGGGAGCTGTTTTTT.

The gene calls are TRBV18 and TRBJ2-1, with 8 positions matching TRBD2. The germline gives CDR1 KGHSH, CDR2 LQKENI. V trimming: 2 bases; J trimming: 4 bases; junction bases outside the gene matches: 16. CDR3 length: 19 amino acids. The CDR3 DNA is TGTGCCAGCTCACCAATTGCCCATGCGGGGGGATTAATATACAATGAGCAGTTCTTC. This translates into CASSPIAHAGGLIYNEQFF.

This sequence joins TRBV10-3 and TRBJ2-3, with 12 bases lining up with TRBD2. From germline, CDR1 is ENHRY and CDR2 SYGVKD. This CDR3 is 15 amino acids long. With 6 bases clipped from V and 2 bases from J, the junction kept 3 bases outside the gene matches. CDR3 sequence: CAIRGLAGDTDTQYF. The DNA of the CDR3 is TGTGCCATCAGGGGACTAGCGGGTGACACAGATACGCAGTATTTT.

V is TRBV11-2 and J is TRBJ1-3; D not resolved. The CDR3 spans 14 residues. Germline V gene data show CDR1 as SGHAT and CDR2 as FQNNGV. The V gene lost 0 bases and the J gene lost 4 bases, with 7 bases spanning the gap. DNA for the CDR3: TGTGCCAGCAGCTTAGATCCCCCGGGAAACACCATATATTTT. It is translated as CASSLDPPGNTIYF.

The chain has TRBV27 and TRBJ2-1, with TRBD1 matching 7 bases. The ends lost 6 bases at V and 5 bases at J; junction bases unmatched: 7. Germline lookup yields CDR1 MNHEY and CDR2 SMNVEV (reference sequence). The CDR3 is made up of 14 amino acids. The CDR3 DNA is TGTGCCAGCAGGATCCGGGACAGTAACAATGAGCAGTTCTTC. Translation: CASRIRDSNNEQFF.

As to this clone: This CDR3 is also generated by other DNA sequences in the sample. V and J are TRBV9 and TRBJ2-1; 11 positions match TRBD2. From germline, CDR1 is SGDLS and CDR2 YYNGEE. J was trimmed by 7 bases and V by 4 bases; bases with no gene match: 10. This CDR3 is 16 amino acids long. CDR3 sequence: CASSPRLAGGFNEQFF. For the CDR3, the DNA is TGTGCCAGCAGCCCCCGTCTAGCGGGAGGTTTTAATGAGCAGTTCTTC. The full variable domain, in which reference TRBV9 and TRBJ2-1 provide the parts outside the CDR3, is DSGVTQTPKHLITATGQRVTLRCSPRSGDLSVYWYQQSLDQGLQFLIQYYNGEERAKGNILERFSAQQFPDLHSELNLSSLELGDSALYFCASSPRLAGGFNEQFFGPGTRLTVL.

As to this clone: The same CDR3 is also encoded by other DNA sequences in this sample. The rearrangement uses TRBV28 and TRBJ2-2; tentatively, D is TRBD1 (5 bases). CDR1 is MDHEN and CDR2 is SYDVKM in the germline V gene. This CDR3 spans 12 amino acids. Trimming took 5 bases from V and 5 from J, leaving 6 bases between them. CDR3 DNA sequence: TGTGCCAGCAGTAGGGGAACCGGGGAGCTGTTTTTT. The encoded protein is CASSRGTGELFF.

About this clone: Other DNA sequences of this sample code for an identical CDR3. The gene calls are TRBV5-1 and TRBJ1-1; possibly TRBD1 for D (5 bases). The V end was cut by 1 base, the J end by 0 bases, with 10 bases between. The germline V gene encodes CDR1 SGHRS and CDR2 YFSETQ. The CDR3 contains 15 residues. This CDR3 reads CASSLSGPMNTEAFF. CDR3 sequence (DNA): TGCGCCAGCAGCTTGTCGGGGCCTATGAACACTGAAGCTTTCTTT.

The chain uses TRBV27 and TRBJ2-7; TRBD2 aligns across 11 bases. The V gene end was trimmed by 1 base and the J gene end by 5 bases; junction bases not matched to a gene: 1. This CDR3 contains 14 residues. Germline V CDR1 and CDR2: MNHEY, SMNVEV (reference sequence). CDR3 loop: CASSLLAGGHEQYF. The CDR3 DNA reads TGTGCCAGCAGTTTATTAGCGGGAGGGCACGAGCAGTACTTC.